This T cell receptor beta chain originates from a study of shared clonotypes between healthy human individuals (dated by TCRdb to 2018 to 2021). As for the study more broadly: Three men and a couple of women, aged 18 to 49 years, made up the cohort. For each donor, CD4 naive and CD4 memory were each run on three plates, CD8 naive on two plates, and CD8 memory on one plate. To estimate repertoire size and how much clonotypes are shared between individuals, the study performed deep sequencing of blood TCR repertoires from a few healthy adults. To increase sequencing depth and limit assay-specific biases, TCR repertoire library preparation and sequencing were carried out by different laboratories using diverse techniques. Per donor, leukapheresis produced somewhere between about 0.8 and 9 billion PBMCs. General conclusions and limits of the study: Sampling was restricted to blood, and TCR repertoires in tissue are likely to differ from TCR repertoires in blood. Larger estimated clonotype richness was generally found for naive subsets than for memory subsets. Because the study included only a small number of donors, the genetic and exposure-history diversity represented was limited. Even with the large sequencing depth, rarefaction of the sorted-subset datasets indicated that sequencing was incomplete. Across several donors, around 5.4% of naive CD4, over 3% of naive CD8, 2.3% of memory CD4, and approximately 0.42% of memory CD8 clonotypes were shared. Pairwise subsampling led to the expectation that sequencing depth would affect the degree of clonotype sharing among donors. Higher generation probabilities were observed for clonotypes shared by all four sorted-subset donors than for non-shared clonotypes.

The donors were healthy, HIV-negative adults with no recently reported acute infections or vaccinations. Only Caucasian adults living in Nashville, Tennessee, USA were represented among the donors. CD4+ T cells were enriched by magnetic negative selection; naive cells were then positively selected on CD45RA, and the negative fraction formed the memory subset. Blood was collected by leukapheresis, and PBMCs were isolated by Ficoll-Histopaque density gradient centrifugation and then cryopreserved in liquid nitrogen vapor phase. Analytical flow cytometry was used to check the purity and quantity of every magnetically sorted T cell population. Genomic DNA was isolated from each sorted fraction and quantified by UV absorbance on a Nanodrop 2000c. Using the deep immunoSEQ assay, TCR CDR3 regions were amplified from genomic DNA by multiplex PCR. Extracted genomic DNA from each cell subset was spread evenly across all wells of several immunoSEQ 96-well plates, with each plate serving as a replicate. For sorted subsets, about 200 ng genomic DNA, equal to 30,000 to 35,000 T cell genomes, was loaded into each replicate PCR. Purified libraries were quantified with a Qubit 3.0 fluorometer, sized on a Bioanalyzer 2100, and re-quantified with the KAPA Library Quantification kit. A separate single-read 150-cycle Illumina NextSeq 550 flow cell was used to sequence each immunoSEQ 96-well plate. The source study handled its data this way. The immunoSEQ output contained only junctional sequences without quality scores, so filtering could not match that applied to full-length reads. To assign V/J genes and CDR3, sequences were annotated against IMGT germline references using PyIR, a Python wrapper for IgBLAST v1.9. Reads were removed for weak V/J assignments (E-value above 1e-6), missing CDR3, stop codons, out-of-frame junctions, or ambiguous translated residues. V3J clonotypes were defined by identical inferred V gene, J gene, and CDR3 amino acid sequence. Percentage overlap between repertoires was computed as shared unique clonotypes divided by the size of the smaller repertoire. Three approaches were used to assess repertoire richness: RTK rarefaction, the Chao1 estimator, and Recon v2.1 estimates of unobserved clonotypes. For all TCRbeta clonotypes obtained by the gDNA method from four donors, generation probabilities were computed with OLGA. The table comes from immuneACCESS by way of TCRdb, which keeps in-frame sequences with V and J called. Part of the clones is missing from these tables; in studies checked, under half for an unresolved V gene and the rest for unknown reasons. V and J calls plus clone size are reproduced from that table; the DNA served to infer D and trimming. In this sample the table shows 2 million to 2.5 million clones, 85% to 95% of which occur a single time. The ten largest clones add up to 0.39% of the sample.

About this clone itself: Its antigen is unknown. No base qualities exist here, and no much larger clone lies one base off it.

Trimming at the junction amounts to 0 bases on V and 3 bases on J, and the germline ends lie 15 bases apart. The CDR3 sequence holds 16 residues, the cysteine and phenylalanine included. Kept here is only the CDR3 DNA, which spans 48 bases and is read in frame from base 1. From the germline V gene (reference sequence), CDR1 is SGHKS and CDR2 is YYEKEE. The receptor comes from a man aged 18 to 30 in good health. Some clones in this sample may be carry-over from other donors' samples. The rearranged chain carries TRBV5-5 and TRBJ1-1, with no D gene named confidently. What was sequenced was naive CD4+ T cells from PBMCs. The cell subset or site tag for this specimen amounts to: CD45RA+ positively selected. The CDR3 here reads CASSLVGEQLDTEAFF. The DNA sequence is TGTGCCAGCAGCTTGGTTGGGGAACAGCTTGACACTGAAGCTTTCTTT.